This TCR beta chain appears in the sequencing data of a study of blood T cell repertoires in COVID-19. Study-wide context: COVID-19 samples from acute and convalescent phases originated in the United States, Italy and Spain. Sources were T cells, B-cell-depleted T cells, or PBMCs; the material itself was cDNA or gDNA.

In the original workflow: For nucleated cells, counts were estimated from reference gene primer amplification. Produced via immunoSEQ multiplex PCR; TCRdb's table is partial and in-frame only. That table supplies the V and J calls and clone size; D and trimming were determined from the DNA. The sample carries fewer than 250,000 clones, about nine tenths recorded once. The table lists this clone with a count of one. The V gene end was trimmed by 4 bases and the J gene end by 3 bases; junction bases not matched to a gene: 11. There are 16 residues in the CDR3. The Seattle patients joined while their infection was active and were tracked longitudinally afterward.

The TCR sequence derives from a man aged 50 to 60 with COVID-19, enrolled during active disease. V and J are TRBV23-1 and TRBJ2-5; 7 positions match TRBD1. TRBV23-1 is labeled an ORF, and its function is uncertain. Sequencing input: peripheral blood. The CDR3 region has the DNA TGCGCCAGCAGTCTTCCGGGTTCGGACAGGAAAGAGACCCAGTACTTC. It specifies CASSLPGSDRKETQYF.